Described below is a single T cell receptor beta chain sequence and its context. Its antigen remains unidentified. The PCR contained 60 Vbeta and 13 Jbeta primers. TCRdb's copy holds only in-frame clones and misses some; the assay was immunoSEQ multiplex PCR. This repertoire shows a few hundred thousand clones, approximately 91% found once; its top ten account for about 1.5%. Germline assignment: CDR1 SGHRS and CDR2 YFSETQ. The length of the CDR3 is 14 residues. V was clipped by 4 bases and J by 6 bases; unmatched bases: 6. The data originate from a study of cytomegalovirus exposure and HLA in healthy donors. Study conclusions and caveats: In vitro assays verified that three CMV-associated chains recognized CMV antigens specifically. The listing of 150 to 200 TCR beta chains classed them as cytomegalovirus-associated. Being productive about 87% or about 30% of the time was typical of most TCR beta V segments in an earlier analysis. Reportedly, diagnosis of cytomegalovirus status by the classifier showed high specificity and sensitivity.

V and J are TRBV5-1 and TRBJ2-1; 8 bases match TRBD1. The sequence derives from a girl aged 2-10 years in good health and CMV-seronegative. The material sequenced was PBMCs. Here the CDR3 reads CASSPGTGPNEQFF. The DNA for the CDR3 is TGCGCCAGCAGCCCCGGGACAGGCCCCAATGAGCAGTTCTTC.